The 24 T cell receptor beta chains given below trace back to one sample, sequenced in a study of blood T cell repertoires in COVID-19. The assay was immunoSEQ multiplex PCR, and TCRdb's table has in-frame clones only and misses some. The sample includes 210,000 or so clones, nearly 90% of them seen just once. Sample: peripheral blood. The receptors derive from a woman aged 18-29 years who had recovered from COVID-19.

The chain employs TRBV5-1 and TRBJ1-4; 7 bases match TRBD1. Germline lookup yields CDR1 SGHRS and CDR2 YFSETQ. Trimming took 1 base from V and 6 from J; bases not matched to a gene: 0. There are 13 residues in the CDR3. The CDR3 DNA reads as TGCGCCAGCAGCTTGACAGGGGATGAAAAACTGTTTTTT. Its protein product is CASSLTGDEKLFF.

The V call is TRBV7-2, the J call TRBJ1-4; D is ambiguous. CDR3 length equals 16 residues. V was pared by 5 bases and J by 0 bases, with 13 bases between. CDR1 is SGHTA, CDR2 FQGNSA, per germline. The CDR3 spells CASSPEVFATNEKLFF. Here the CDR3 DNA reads TGTGCCAGCAGCCCCGAGGTCTTTGCAACTAATGAAAAACTGTTTTTT.

The CDR3 DNA reads as TGCGCCAGCAGCTCTGGACTAGCGGGAAACTACGAGCAGTACTTC. This gives the protein CASSSGLAGNYEQYF. The genes are TRBV4-1 and TRBJ2-7; 12 bases match TRBD2. V dropped 5 bases and J dropped 3; count of bases not matched to a gene: 5. The CDR3 runs to 15 residues. Germline lookup yields CDR1 MGHRA and CDR2 YSYEKL.

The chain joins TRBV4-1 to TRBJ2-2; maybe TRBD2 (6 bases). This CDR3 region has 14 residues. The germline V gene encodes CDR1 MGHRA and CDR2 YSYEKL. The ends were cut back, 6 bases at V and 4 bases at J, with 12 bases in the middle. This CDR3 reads CASSPIGGTGELFF. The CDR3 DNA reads TGCGCCAGCAGTCCTATCGGGGGCACCGGGGAGCTGTTTTTT.

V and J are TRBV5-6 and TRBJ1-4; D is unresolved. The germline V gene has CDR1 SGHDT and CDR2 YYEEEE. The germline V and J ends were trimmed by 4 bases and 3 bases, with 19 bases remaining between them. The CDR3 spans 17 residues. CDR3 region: CASSPATDAAANEKLFF. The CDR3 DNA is TGTGCCAGCAGCCCAGCCACAGACGCAGCTGCTAATGAAAAACTGTTTTTT. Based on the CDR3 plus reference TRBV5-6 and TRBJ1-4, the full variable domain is DAGVTQSPTHLIKTRGQQVTLRCSPKSGHDTVSWYQQALGQGPQFIFQYYEEEERQRGNFPDRFSGHQFPNYSSELNVNALLLGDSALYLCASSPATDAAANEKLFFGSGTQLSVL.

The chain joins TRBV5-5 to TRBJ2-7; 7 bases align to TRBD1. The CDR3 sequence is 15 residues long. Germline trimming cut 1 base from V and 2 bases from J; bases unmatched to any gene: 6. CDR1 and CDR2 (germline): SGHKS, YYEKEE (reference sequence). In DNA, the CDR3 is TGTGCCAGCAGCTTGTTGGGGACAGCCACCTACGAGCAGTACTTC. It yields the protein CASSLLGTATYEQYF.

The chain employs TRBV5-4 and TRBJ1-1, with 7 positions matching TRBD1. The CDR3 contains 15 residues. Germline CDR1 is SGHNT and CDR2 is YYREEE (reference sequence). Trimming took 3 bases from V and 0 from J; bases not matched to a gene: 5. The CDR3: CASSSGQNLNTEAFF. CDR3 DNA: TGTGCCAGCAGCTCGGGACAGAACCTGAACACTGAAGCTTTCTTT.

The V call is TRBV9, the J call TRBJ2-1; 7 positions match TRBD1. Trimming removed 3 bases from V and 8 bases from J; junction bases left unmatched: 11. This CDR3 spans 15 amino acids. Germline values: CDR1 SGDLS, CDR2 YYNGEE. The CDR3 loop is CASSDRPGGLDEQFF. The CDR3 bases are TGTGCCAGCAGCGACCGACCAGGGGGATTGGATGAGCAGTTCTTC.

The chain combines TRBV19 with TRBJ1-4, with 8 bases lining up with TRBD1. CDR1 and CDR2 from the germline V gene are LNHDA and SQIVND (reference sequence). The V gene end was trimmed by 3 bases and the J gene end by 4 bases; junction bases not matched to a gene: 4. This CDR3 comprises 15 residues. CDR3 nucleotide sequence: TGTGCCAGTAGTATCCTCGGACAGGGTAATGAAAAACTGTTTTTT. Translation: CASSILGQGNEKLFF.

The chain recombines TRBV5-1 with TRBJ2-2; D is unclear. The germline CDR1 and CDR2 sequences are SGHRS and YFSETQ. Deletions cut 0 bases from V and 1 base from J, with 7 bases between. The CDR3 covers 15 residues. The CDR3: CASSLVPGNTGELFF. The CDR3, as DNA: TGCGCCAGCAGCTTGGTCCCGGGGAACACCGGGGAGCTGTTTTTT.

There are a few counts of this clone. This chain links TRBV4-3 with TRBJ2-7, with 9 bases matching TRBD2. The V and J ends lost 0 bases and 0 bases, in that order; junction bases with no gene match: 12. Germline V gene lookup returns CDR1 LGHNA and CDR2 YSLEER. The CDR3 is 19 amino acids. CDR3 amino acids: CASSQEVLAGPQISYEQYF. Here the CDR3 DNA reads TGCGCCAGCAGCCAAGAAGTCCTAGCGGGACCACAAATCTCCTACGAGCAGTACTTC.

The CDR3 reads CASSFGSRNEQFF. In nucleotides, the CDR3 is TGTGCCAGCAGTTTCGGGAGTCGTAATGAGCAGTTCTTC. The chain has TRBV6-2 or TRBV6-3 and TRBJ2-1; TRBD2 might be the D (6 bases). Trimming stripped 4 bases from V and 7 bases from J, with 11 bases between. Germline V CDR1 and CDR2: MNHEY, SVGEGT. The CDR3 is made up of 13 amino acids.

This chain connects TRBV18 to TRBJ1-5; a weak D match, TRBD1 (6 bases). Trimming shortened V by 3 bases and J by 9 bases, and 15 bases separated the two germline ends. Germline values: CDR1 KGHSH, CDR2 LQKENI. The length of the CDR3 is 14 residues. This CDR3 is CASSPGANKGPQHF. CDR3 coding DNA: TGTGCCAGCTCACCGGGGGCTAACAAGGGGCCCCAGCATTTT.

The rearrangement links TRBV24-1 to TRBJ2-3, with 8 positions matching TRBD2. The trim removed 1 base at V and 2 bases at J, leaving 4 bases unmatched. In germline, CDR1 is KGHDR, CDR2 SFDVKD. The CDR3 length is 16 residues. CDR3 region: CATSDLSGRATDTQYF. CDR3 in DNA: TGTGCCACCAGTGATTTATCCGGGAGGGCCACAGATACGCAGTATTTT.

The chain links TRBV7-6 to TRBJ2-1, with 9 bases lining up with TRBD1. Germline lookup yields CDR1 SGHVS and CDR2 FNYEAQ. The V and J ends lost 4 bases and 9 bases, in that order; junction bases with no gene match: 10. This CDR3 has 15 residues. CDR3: CASSSWTGVGGEQFF. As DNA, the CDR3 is TGTGCCAGCAGCTCCTGGACAGGGGTAGGGGGTGAGCAGTTCTTC.

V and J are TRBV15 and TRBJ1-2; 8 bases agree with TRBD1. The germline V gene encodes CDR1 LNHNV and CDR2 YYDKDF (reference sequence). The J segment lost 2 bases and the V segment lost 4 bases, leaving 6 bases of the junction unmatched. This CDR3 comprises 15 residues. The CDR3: CATSTTGQGNYGYTF. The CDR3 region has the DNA TGTGCCACCAGCACGACAGGACAGGGCAACTATGGCTACACCTTC.

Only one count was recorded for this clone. The CDR3 sequence: CASSQGPGQGYGYTF. DNA of the CDR3: TGTGCCAGCAGCCAAGGACCGGGACAGGGCTATGGCTACACCTTC. This chain connects TRBV4-2 to TRBJ1-2; 9 bases fit TRBD1. Germline assignment: CDR1 LGHNA and CDR2 YNFKEQ. V was pared by 1 base and J by 4 bases, with 4 bases of the junction left unmatched. The CDR3 has 15 amino acids.

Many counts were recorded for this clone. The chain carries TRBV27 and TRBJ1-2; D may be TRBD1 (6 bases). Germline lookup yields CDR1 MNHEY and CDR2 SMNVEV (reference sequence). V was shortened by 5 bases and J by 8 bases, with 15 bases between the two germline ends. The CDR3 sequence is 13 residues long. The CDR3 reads CASSTKTGLGYTF. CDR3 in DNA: TGTGCCAGCAGTACCAAAACAGGGTTGGGCTACACCTTC.

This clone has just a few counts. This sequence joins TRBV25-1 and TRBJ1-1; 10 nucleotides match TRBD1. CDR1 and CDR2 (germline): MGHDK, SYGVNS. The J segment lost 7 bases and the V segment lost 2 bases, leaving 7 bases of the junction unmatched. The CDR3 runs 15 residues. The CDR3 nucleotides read TGTGCCAGCAGTGAAGGGGGACAGGGGCGCGTTGAAGCTTTCTTT. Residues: CASSEGGQGRVEAFF.

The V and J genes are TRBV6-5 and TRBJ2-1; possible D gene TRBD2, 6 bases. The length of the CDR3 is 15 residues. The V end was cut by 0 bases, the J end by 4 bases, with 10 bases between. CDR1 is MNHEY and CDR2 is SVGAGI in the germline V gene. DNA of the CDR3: TGTGCCAGCAGTTACTCGAGGGACTCTTACAATGAGCAGTTCTTC. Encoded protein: CASSYSRDSYNEQFF.

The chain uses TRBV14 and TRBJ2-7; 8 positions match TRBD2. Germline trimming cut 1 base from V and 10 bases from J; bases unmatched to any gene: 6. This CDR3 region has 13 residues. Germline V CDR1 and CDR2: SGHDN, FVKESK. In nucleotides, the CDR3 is TGTGCCAGCAGCCAAGTTGGTCTAGCGGGTCAGTACTTC. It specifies CASSQVGLAGQYF.

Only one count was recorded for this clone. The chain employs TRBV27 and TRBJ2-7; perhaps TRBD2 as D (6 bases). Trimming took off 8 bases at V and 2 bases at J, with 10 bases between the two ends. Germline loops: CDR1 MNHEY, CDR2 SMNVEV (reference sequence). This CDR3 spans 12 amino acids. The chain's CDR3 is CASGTGAYEQYF. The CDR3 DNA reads TGTGCCAGCGGAACGGGGGCCTACGAGCAGTACTTC.

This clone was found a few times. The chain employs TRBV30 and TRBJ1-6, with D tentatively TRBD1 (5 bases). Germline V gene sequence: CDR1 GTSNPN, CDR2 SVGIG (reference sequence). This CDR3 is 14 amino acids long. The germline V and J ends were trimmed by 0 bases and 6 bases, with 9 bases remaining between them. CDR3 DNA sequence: TGTGCCTGGAGTGTATTAGGGGTTAATTCACCCCTCCACTTT. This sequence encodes CAWSVLGVNSPLHF.

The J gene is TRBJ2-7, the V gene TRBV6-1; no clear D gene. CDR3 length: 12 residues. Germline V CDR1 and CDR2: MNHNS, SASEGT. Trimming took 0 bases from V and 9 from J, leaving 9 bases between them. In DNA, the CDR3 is TGTGCCAGCAGTGAAGCTCGGTCGTTGCAGTACTTC. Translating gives CASSEARSLQYF.